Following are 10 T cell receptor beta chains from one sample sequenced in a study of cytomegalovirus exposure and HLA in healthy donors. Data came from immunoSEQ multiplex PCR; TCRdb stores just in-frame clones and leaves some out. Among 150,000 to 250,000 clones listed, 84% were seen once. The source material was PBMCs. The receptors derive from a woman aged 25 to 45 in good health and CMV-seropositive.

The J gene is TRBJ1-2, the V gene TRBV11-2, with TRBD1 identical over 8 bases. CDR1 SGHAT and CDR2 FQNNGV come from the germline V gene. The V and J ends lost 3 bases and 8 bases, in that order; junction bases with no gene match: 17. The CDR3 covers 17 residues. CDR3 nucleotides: TGTGCCAGCAGCTTCTCTACCGGGACAGGAACCTCCAAGGGCTACACCTTC. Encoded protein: CASSFSTGTGTSKGYTF. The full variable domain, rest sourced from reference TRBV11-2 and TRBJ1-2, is EAGVAQSPRYKIIEKRQSVAFWCNPISGHATLYWYQQILGQGPKLLIQFQNNGVVDDSQLPKDRFSAERLKGVDSTLKIQPAKLEDSAVYLCASSFSTGTGTSKGYTFGSGTRLTVV.

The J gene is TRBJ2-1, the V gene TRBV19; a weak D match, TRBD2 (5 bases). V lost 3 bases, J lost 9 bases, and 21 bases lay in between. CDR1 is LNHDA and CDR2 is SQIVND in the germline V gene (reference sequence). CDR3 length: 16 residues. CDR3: CASSIEFGITQSEQFF. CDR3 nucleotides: TGTGCCAGTAGTATCGAATTCGGGATTACGCAAAGTGAGCAGTTCTTC.

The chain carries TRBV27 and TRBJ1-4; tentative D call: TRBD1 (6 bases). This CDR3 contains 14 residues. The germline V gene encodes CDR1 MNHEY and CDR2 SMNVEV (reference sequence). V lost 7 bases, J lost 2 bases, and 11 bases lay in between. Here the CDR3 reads CASTGGRTNEKLFF. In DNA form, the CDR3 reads TGTGCCAGCACGGGGGGCAGGACTAATGAAAAACTGTTTTTT.

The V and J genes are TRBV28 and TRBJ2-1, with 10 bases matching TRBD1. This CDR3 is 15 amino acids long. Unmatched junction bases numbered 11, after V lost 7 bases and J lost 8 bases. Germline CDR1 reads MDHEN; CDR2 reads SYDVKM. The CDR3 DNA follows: TGTGCCAGCAAGACGGCGGGACAGGGGTCCCATGAGCAGTTCTTC. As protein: CASKTAGQGSHEQFF.

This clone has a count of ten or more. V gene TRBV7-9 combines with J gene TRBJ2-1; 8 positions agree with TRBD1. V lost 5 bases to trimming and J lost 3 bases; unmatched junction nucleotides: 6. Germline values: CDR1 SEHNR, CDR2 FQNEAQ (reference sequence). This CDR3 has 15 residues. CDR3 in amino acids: CASSPDRGGYNEQFF. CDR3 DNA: TGTGCCAGCAGCCCAGACAGGGGTGGCTACAATGAGCAGTTCTTC.

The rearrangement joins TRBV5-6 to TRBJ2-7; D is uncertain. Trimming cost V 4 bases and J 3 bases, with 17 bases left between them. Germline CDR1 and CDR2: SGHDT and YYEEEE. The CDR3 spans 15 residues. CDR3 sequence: CASSRFPPSYYEQYF. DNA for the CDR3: TGTGCCAGCAGCCGGTTCCCCCCGAGTTACTACGAGCAGTACTTC.

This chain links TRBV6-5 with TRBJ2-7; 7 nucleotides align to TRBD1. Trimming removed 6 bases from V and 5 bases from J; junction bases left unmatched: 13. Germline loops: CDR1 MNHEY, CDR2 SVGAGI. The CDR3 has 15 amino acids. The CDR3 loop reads CASRRKHRGPDEQYF. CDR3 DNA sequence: TGTGCCAGCAGGAGAAAACACAGGGGACCCGACGAGCAGTACTTC.

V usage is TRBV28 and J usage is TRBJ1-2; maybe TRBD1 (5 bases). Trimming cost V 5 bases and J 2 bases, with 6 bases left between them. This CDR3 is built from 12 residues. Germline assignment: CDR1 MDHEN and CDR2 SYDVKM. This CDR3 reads CASSTGNYGYTF. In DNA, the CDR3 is TGTGCCAGCAGTACAGGCAACTATGGCTACACCTTC.

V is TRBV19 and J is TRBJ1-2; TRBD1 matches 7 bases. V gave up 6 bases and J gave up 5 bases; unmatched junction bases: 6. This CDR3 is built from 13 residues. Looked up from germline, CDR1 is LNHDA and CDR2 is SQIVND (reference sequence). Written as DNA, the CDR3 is TGTGCCAGTAGGGGACAGAAGACTTATGGCTACACCTTC. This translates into CASRGQKTYGYTF.

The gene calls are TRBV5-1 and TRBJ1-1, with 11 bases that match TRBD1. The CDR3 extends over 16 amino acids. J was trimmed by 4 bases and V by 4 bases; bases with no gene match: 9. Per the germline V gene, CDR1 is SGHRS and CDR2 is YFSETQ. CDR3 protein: CASSRSGGTGGTEAFF. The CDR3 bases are TGCGCCAGCAGCCGTTCCGGCGGGACAGGGGGCACTGAAGCTTTCTTT.